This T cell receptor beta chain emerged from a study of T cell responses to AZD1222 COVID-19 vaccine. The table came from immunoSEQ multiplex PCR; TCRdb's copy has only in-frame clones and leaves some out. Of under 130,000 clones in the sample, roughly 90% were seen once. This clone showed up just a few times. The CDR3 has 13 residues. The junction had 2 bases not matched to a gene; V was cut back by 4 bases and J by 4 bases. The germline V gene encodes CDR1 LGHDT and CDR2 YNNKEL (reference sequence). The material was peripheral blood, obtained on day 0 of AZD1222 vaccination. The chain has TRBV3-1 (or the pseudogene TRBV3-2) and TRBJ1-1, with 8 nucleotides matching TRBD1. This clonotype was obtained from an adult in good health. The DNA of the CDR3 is TGTGCCAGCAGCCCGGACAGGGCCACTGAAGCTTTCTTT. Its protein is CASSPDRATEAFF.